The next 25 T cell receptor beta chains were all read from a single sample in a study of metastatic and nonmetastatic thyroid tumors. TCRdb re-analyzed the PCR reads through MiXCR. This sample yields 6,500 to 8,000 clones, of which around 30% are seen a single time; 40% to 45% belongs to the top ten. All patients were untreated before thyroid surgery. The sample taken for sequencing was tumor tissue. The receptors come from a male donor with papillary thyroid cancer or a benign thyroid nodule (not recorded which). Some clones in this sample may be carry-over from other donors' samples.

By frequency in the sample, this clone is medium-sized. The chain links TRBV4-3 to TRBJ1-2; 9 bases fit TRBD1. J lost 1 base, V lost 0 bases, and 3 bases had no gene match. Germline values: CDR1 LGHNA, CDR2 YSLEER. This CDR3 is built from 16 residues. For the CDR3, the DNA is TGCGCCAGCAGCCAAGATGGGACAGGGATTAACTATGGCTACACCTTC. Amino acids: CASSQDGTGINYGYTF.

This clone is deemed medium-sized. The limits of the CDR3 on the DNA are not certain, so only TCRdb's listed CDR3 is given. The V gene is TRBV7-3, the J gene TRBJ1-1; TRBD1, the table's D call, was not compared with the DNA. The CDR3 totals 15 residues, both ends included. The germline V gene has CDR1 SGHTA and CDR2 FQGTGA. The CDR3 loop reads CASSFGPGPPYEAFF.

This clone is termed medium-sized. The rearrangement joins TRBV28 to TRBJ1-4; D gene unclear. The CDR3 is made up of 14 amino acids. V lost 8 bases and J lost 0, with 10 bases in between. Germline CDR1 reads MDHEN; CDR2 reads SYDVKM. CDR3 residues: CASGTQSTNEKLFF. CDR3 nucleotides: TGTGCCAGCGGCACACAGTCAACTAATGAAAAACTGTTTTTT.

In its sample, this clone was seen a few times. This chain uses TRBV6-2 or TRBV6-3 with TRBJ2-3; no reliable D call. V lost 4 bases to trimming and J lost 4 bases, with 6 bases between them. Germline-derived CDR1 and CDR2 are MNHEY and SVGEGT. The CDR3 contains 12 residues. The DNA of the CDR3 is TGTGCCAGCAGTTCCGTCGCAGATACGCAGTATTTT. Translating gives CASSSVADTQYF.

This rearrangement joins TRBV19 to TRBJ2-7; D is tentatively TRBD1 or TRBD2 (6 bases each). CDR1 LNHDA and CDR2 SQIVND come from the germline V gene (reference sequence). V lost 6 bases, J lost 0 bases, and 15 bases lay in between. The CDR3 is made up of 15 amino acids. CDR3 sequence (DNA): TGTGCCAGTAGACCGGGGGCTGGAAGCTCCTACGAGCAGTACTTC. Protein sequence: CASRPGAGSSYEQYF.

The chain couples TRBV11-2 to TRBJ2-7; 8 positions match TRBD2. Unmatched junction bases numbered 3, after V lost 1 base and J lost 4 bases. Germline lookup yields CDR1 SGHAT and CDR2 FQNNGV. The CDR3 sequence is 14 residues long. This CDR3 is CASSLGSGSYEQYF. The CDR3 DNA follows: TGTGCCAGCAGCTTAGGCAGCGGGAGTTACGAGCAGTACTTC. Full variable domain (rest looked up from reference TRBV11-2 and TRBJ2-7): EAGVAQSPRYKIIEKRQSVAFWCNPISGHATLYWYQQILGQGPKLLIQFQNNGVVDDSQLPKDRFSAERLKGVDSTLKIQPAKLEDSAVYLCASSLGSGSYEQYFGPGTRLTVT.

The sample holds a few counts of this clone. The chain links TRBV28 to TRBJ2-7; the D call may be TRBD1 or TRBD2 (6 bases each). Trimming took 3 bases from V and 7 from J, leaving 19 bases between them. Looked up from germline, CDR1 is MDHEN and CDR2 is SYDVKM. The CDR3 has 15 amino acids. The CDR3: CASSFDSVGGEEQYF. The CDR3 DNA follows: TGTGCCAGCAGTTTTGATTCGGTGGGGGGCGAGGAGCAGTACTTC. The variable domain in full, completed from reference TRBV28 and TRBJ2-7, reads DVKVTQSSRYLVKRTGEKVFLECVQDMDHENMFWYRQDPGLGLRLIYFSYDVKMKEKGDIPEGYSVSREKKERFSLILESASTNQTSMYLCASSFDSVGGEEQYFGPGTRLTVT.

This rearrangement joins TRBV27 to TRBJ2-1, with D perhaps matching TRBD1 (5 bases). Trimming removed 0 bases from V and 7 bases from J, with 16 bases in between. Looked up from germline, CDR1 is MNHEY and CDR2 is SMNVEV (reference sequence). There are 16 residues in the CDR3. This CDR3 is CASSLSGPDGGNEQFF. DNA of the CDR3: TGTGCCAGCAGTTTATCGGGGCCTGACGGTGGTAATGAGCAGTTCTTC.

The V and J genes are TRBV2 and TRBJ1-5; tentative D call: TRBD1 (5 bases). The CDR3 spans 16 residues. The V gene lost 2 bases and the J gene lost 6 bases, with 17 bases spanning the gap. Germline values: CDR1 SNHLY, CDR2 FYNNEI. The CDR3 loop reads CASSEYRVSGFQPQHF. The CDR3 DNA reads TGTGCCAGCAGTGAATATAGGGTTTCAGGGTTTCAGCCCCAGCATTTT.

V usage is TRBV5-1 and J usage is TRBJ2-1, with D unclear. Germline V gene lookup returns CDR1 SGHRS and CDR2 YFSETQ. The CDR3 is 14 amino acids. V was trimmed by 3 bases and J by 4 bases, leaving 11 bases between them. The DNA of the CDR3 is TGCGCCAGCAGCTCCGTGGGCAGTTACAATGAGCAGTTCTTC. It codes for CASSSVGSYNEQFF.

Notes on this clone: An end of the junction differs from the germline gene, which may be a read error. The chain carries TRBV7-7 and TRBJ1-2; 9 bases are shared with TRBD1. Germline V gene lookup returns CDR1 SSHAT and CDR2 FNYEAQ (reference sequence). This CDR3 is 15 amino acids long. The CDR3: CASSFITGGNYGYTF. As DNA, the CDR3 is TGTGCTAGCAGCTTTATTACAGGGGGCAACTATGGCTACACCTTC.

This chain connects TRBV29-1 to TRBJ1-6, with TRBD1 matching 10 bases. V lost 6 bases and J lost 6; bases outside the gene matches: 2. Germline-derived CDR1 and CDR2 are SQVTM and ANQGSEA. CDR3 length equals 13 residues. CDR3 sequence: CSVGQGRNSPLHF. DNA of the CDR3: TGCAGCGTGGGACAGGGGCGTAATTCACCCCTCCACTTT.

The chain uses TRBV9 and TRBJ1-2; D possibly corresponds to TRBD1 (6 bases). Trimming removed 4 bases from V and 0 bases from J, with 10 bases in between. CDR1 and CDR2 from the germline V gene are SGDLS and YYNGEE. This CDR3 is built from 14 residues. The CDR3 sequence: CASSSGGPNYGYTF. As DNA, the CDR3 is TGTGCCAGCAGCTCGGGGGGCCCTAACTATGGCTACACCTTC. The full variable domain, rest sourced from reference TRBV9 and TRBJ1-2, is DSGVTQTPKHLITATGQRVTLRCSPRSGDLSVYWYQQSLDQGLQFLIQYYNGEERAKGNILERFSAQQFPDLHSELNLSSLELGDSALYFCASSSGGPNYGYTFGSGTRLTVV.

V gene TRBV11-1 combines with J gene TRBJ2-1, with D perhaps TRBD1 or TRBD2 (5 bases each). Trimming pared 0 bases from V and 1 base from J, leaving 19 bases between. This CDR3 has 19 amino acids. CDR1 and CDR2 (germline): SGHAT, FQDESV (reference sequence). CDR3 amino acids: CASSLAVDIGGLSYNEQFF. DNA of the CDR3: TGTGCCAGCAGCTTAGCCGTGGACATAGGAGGTTTATCCTACAATGAGCAGTTCTTC.

The rearrangement uses TRBV10-3 and TRBJ1-4, with D maybe TRBD1 (5 bases). Looked up from germline, CDR1 is ENHRY and CDR2 is SYGVKD. The CDR3 is made up of 15 amino acids. Trimming shortened V by 1 base and J by 6 bases, and 12 bases separated the two germline ends. The CDR3 here is CAISEWRGVDEKLFF. As DNA, the CDR3 is TGTGCCATCAGTGAGTGGAGAGGGGTAGATGAAAAACTGTTTTTT.

The V and J genes are TRBV19 and TRBJ1-1; D is possibly TRBD1 (5 bases). Germline assignment: CDR1 LNHDA and CDR2 SQIVND (reference sequence). Between the trimmed V and J ends, which lost 7 bases and 5 bases, there was a span of 11 bases. The CDR3 is 12 residues long. CDR3 loop: CASIRGVTEAFF. The CDR3 DNA reads as TGTGCCAGTATCCGGGGGGTGACTGAAGCTTTCTTT.

This clone has a handful of counts. The J gene is TRBJ1-5, the V gene TRBV6-1, with a possible D match to TRBD1 (6 bases). The CDR3 totals 15 residues. V lost 2 bases, J lost 2 bases, and 10 bases lay in between. Germline-derived CDR1 and CDR2 are MNHNS and SASEGT. CDR3 region: CASSEWGPGNQPQHF. Here the CDR3 DNA reads TGTGCCAGCAGTGAATGGGGGCCTGGCAATCAGCCCCAGCATTTT.

The chain employs TRBV20-1 and TRBJ1-1, with D unresolved. The germline gives CDR1 DFQATT, CDR2 SNEGSKA (reference sequence). V gave up 7 bases and J gave up 6 bases, with 15 bases separating them. CDR3 length equals 12 residues. The CDR3 DNA sequence: TGCAGTGTCCCTGGAGTTAACTCTGAAGCTTTCTTT. Translation gives CSVPGVNSEAFF.

The DNA of the CDR3 is TGTGCCAGCAGCCCTACAGTGAACACTGAAGCTTTCTTT. As protein: CASSPTVNTEAFF. This rearrangement joins TRBV6-1 to TRBJ1-1; no reliable D call. Trimming took off 6 bases at V and 0 bases at J, with 8 bases between the two ends. The CDR3 runs to 13 residues. Germline V gene sequence: CDR1 MNHNS, CDR2 SASEGT.

This clone was seen a handful of times. The chain has TRBV6-1 and TRBJ2-7, with 8 positions matching TRBD1. This CDR3 has 16 residues. Per the germline V gene, CDR1 is MNHNS and CDR2 is SASEGT. J gave up 6 bases and V 0 bases, and 10 bases lay outside the gene matches. The CDR3 sequence is CASSEALGQGTPEQYF. The CDR3 DNA reads TGTGCCAGCAGTGAAGCCCTCGGACAGGGAACTCCCGAGCAGTACTTC.

V gene TRBV5-1 combines with J gene TRBJ1-2, with TRBD1 identical over 7 bases. The V and J ends lost 4 bases and 8 bases, in that order; junction bases with no gene match: 11. Looked up from germline, CDR1 is SGHRS and CDR2 is YFSETQ. This CDR3 region has 14 residues. The CDR3 sequence: CASSRGGVSWGYTF. The CDR3 DNA reads as TGCGCCAGCAGCCGAGGGGGCGTATCGTGGGGCTACACCTTC. The full variable domain, its missing parts supplied by reference TRBV5-1 and TRBJ1-2, is KAGVTQTPRYLIKTRGQQVTLSCSPISGHRSVSWYQQTPGQGLQFLFEYFSETQRNKGNFPGRFSGRQFSNSRSEMNVSTLELGDSALYLCASSRGGVSWGYTFGSGTRLTVV.

This clone showed up just a few times. This chain uses TRBV6-9 with TRBJ1-2; weak D call: TRBD1 (5 bases). From germline, CDR1 is MNHGY and CDR2 SVAAGI. V was shortened by 4 bases and J by 7 bases, with 10 bases between the two germline ends. The CDR3 consists of 12 residues. CDR3 residues: CASSSNGGGYTF. CDR3 coding DNA: TGTGCCAGCAGTTCTAACGGGGGTGGCTACACCTTC.

This clone is termed medium-sized (0.01 to 0.1%). The rearrangement joins TRBV3-1 to TRBJ2-7, with D maybe TRBD2 (5 bases). The ends were cut back, 0 bases at V and 0 bases at J, with 21 bases in the middle. This CDR3 has 19 residues. Germline CDR1 and CDR2: LGHDT and YNNKEL (reference sequence). CDR3 bases: TGTGCCAGCAGCCAAGATCGAGTGAGGTGGGAGCCGAGCTCCTACGAGCAGTACTTC. It yields the protein CASSQDRVRWEPSSYEQYF.

In its sample, this clone was seen a few times. This sequence joins TRBV28 and TRBJ2-7; 10 bases match TRBD2. The ends lost 6 bases at V and 3 bases at J; junction bases unmatched: 14. Germline CDR1 MDHEN, CDR2 SYDVKM. The CDR3 runs 17 residues. For the CDR3, the DNA is TGTGCCAGCAGCTTGACCCATAGCGGGAGGTCGAACTACGAGCAGTACTTC. Translating gives CASSLTHSGRSNYEQYF.

The V gene is TRBV6-1, the J gene TRBJ2-2; no clear D. Trimming pared 6 bases from V and 0 bases from J, leaving 5 bases between. CDR1 and CDR2 from the germline V gene are MNHNS and SASEGT. This CDR3 comprises 13 residues. The CDR3 bases are TGTGCCAGCAGCCCCCCGAACACCGGGGAGCTGTTTTTT. Protein sequence: CASSPPNTGELFF.